This T cell receptor beta chain was captured by sequencing in a study of blood T cells in healthy people across ages. Study results and limitations: Comparison with aged donors showed that long-lived donors had more naive CD4+ cells and higher diversity.

Healthy Russian Caucasian donors spanned ages about 6 to 100 years. Isolated PBMCs totaled at least 7 million in each sample. Germline CDR1 and CDR2: SGHAT and FQNNGV. The CDR3 has 14 amino acids. The V and J ends lost 4 bases and 8 bases, in that order; junction bases with no gene match: 10. This clonotype was observed once. Its target is not known. A second about 6 to 12 cycle PCR used barcoded and J-beta primers. In TCRdb, the 5' RACE reads were re-called with MiXCR into one record per CDR3 protein. The table has 1.5 million to 2 million distinct CDR3 sequences, about 28% seen once. Input material: blood. This clonotype originated in a woman younger than 45 in good health. The gene calls are TRBV11-2 and TRBJ1-2; 7 nucleotides match TRBD1. This chain's CDR3 is CASSSQGPSGGYTF. The CDR3 bases are TGTGCCAGCAGCTCACAGGGGCCGTCGGGGGGCTACACCTTC.